This TCR beta chain appears in the sequencing data of a study of blood T cell repertoires in COVID-19. On the study more broadly: In each case, the material was cDNA or gDNA derived from T cells, B-cell-depleted T cells, or PBMCs.

Recovered status in Cohort 3 required two negative PCRs, clearance, or symptom resolution. In the original processing: Estimated nucleated cell counts came from reference gene primer amplification. The method was immunoSEQ multiplex PCR; TCRdb's version includes in-frame clones alone and lacks a portion of them. The V and J calls and clone size come from that table; D and trimming were worked out from the DNA. The sample records a few hundred thousand clones, roughly 87% being singletons. Trimming pared 4 bases from V and 2 bases from J, leaving 16 bases between. In germline, CDR1 is SGHNT, CDR2 YYREEE (reference sequence). CDR3 length: 15 amino acids.

The clonotype was recovered from a woman in her twenties or thirties who had recovered from COVID-19. The chain joins TRBV5-4 to TRBJ2-7; a possible D gene is TRBD1 (6 bases). Sequenced: PBMCs or T cells enriched from blood (not recorded which). DNA of the CDR3: TGTGCCAGCAGCACCCCCGGTAGGGGGACCTACGAGCAGTACTTC. The encoded protein is CASSTPGRGTYEQYF.